Listed here are 11 T cell receptor beta chains from one sample, sequenced in a study of control samples from healthy donors and cancer patients. The method was immunoSEQ multiplex PCR; TCRdb's version includes in-frame clones alone and lacks a portion of them. Of 15,000 to 20,000 clones in the sample, roughly 91% were seen once. Sequencing was performed on PBMCs. The receptors come from a man aged 55-75 years with head and neck cancer.

The chain links TRBV20-1 to TRBJ1-1, with D uncertain. The CDR3 totals 11 residues. Trimming shortened V by 3 bases and J by 6 bases, and 8 bases separated the two germline ends. Germline loops: CDR1 DFQATT, CDR2 SNEGSKA (reference sequence). The CDR3, as DNA: TGCAGTGCTAGTGAGGCAGCTGAAGCTTTCTTT. Protein: CSASEAAEAFF.

V is TRBV12-3 or TRBV12-4 and J is TRBJ2-2; D not resolved. The CDR3 is made up of 13 amino acids. The V gene lost 4 bases and the J gene lost 0 bases, with 3 bases spanning the gap. CDR3 bases: TGTGCCAGCAGTTATTCGAACACCGGGGAGCTGTTTTTT. Its protein is CASSYSNTGELFF.

The chain couples TRBV15 to TRBJ2-2, with D perhaps TRBD2 (5 bases). The CDR3 is 15 residues long. The germline V gene encodes CDR1 LNHNV and CDR2 YYDKDF (reference sequence). Trimming pared 3 bases from V and 6 bases from J, leaving 14 bases between. The CDR3 reads CATSRALTDSGELFF. DNA for the CDR3: TGTGCCACCAGCAGGGCTCTTACGGACTCCGGGGAGCTGTTTTTT.

The chain has TRBV18 and TRBJ2-4; 11 nucleotides align to TRBD2. The CDR3 is 17 amino acids. Trimming removed 1 base from V and 0 bases from J; junction bases left unmatched: 2. Per the germline V gene, CDR1 is KGHSH and CDR2 is LQKENI. The CDR3, as DNA: TGTGCCAGCTCACCACAGACTAGCGGGGTAGCCAAAAACATTCAGTACTTC. This codes for CASSPQTSGVAKNIQYF.

The chain has TRBV11-2 and TRBJ1-3; unclear D gene. The CDR3 totals 15 residues. V was pared by 3 bases and J by 0 bases, with 9 bases between. Germline CDR1 SGHAT, CDR2 FQNNGV. CDR3 sequence: CASSFTESSGNTIYF. Here the CDR3 DNA reads TGTGCCAGCAGCTTTACCGAGAGCTCTGGAAACACCATATATTTT.

V gene TRBV6-2 or TRBV6-3 combines with J gene TRBJ2-7, with TRBD2 matching over 15 bases. CDR3 length: 17 residues. Germline CDR1 reads MNHEY; CDR2 reads SVGEGT. Trimming cost V 0 bases and J 2 bases; bases outside gene matches: 2. In DNA form, the CDR3 reads TGTGCCAGCAGTTACTCTCGGACTAGCGGGGGGGCCTACGAGCAGTACTTC. This encodes CASSYSRTSGGAYEQYF.

The chain uses TRBV9 and TRBJ2-1; 7 bases align to TRBD2. Germline V gene data show CDR1 as SGDLS and CDR2 as YYNGEE. V trimming: 6 bases; J trimming: 1 base; junction bases outside the gene matches: 7. The CDR3 loop spans 15 amino acids. The CDR3 reads CASTPGAGSYNEQFF. The CDR3 nucleotides read TGTGCCAGCACCCCGGGAGCGGGGTCCTACAATGAGCAGTTCTTC. Drawing the rest from reference TRBV9 and TRBJ2-1, the complete variable domain is DSGVTQTPKHLITATGQRVTLRCSPRSGDLSVYWYQQSLDQGLQFLIQYYNGEERAKGNILERFSAQQFPDLHSELNLSSLELGDSALYFCASTPGAGSYNEQFFGPGTRLTVL.

This clone was detected once. The rearrangement joins TRBV9 to TRBJ1-5, with D unresolved. CDR1 is SGDLS, CDR2 YYNGEE, per germline. The CDR3 is made up of 13 amino acids. Between the trimmed V and J ends, which lost 0 bases and 5 bases, there was a span of 6 bases. The DNA for the CDR3 is TGTGCCAGCAGCGTAGACCAGTATCAGCCCCAGCATTTT. Its translation: CASSVDQYQPQHF.

This chain connects TRBV2 to TRBJ1-5; 7 bases are a match to TRBD1. Germline V gene sequence: CDR1 SNHLY, CDR2 FYNNEI. The CDR3 runs 14 residues. V shed 5 bases and J 4 bases; nucleotides not matched to a gene: 5. The CDR3 region is CASSSQGGNQPQHF. DNA of the CDR3: TGTGCCAGCAGTAGTCAGGGGGGGAATCAGCCCCAGCATTTT.

This clone was counted once. V is TRBV10-3 and J is TRBJ1-6, with TRBD1 matching over 8 bases. CDR3 length: 16 residues. With V trimmed by 6 bases and J by 3 bases, 7 bases remained unmatched. Germline CDR1 and CDR2: ENHRY and SYGVKD. The CDR3 DNA reads as TGTGCCATCAGCGACAGGGGAAAAGGCTATAATTCACCCCTCCACTTT. Translating it yields CAISDRGKGYNSPLHF.

The V call is TRBV18, the J call TRBJ2-2; perhaps TRBD1 as D (6 bases). V gave up 3 bases and J gave up 3 bases, with 14 bases separating them. CDR3 size: 16 residues. In germline, CDR1 is KGHSH, CDR2 LQKENI. CDR3 DNA sequence: TGTGCCAGCTCACCCGCAGGGGTGGCGGACACCGGGGAGCTGTTTTTT. This sequence encodes CASSPAGVADTGELFF.